The 30 T cell receptor beta chains listed next were all sequenced from one sample in a study of CD8 T cells in ankylosing spondylitis. Via MiXCR, TCRdb re-called the 5' RACE reads, giving one row per CDR3 protein. This table holds approximately 40,000 distinct CDR3 sequences, about 6.3% found once. The material sequenced was blood, either unsorted or a sorted T cell fraction (not recorded which). These receptors originate from a male donor with ankylosing spondylitis or in good health (not recorded which).

This clonotype was seen at least ten times. The chain has TRBV3-1 and TRBJ2-2, with 11 bases fitting TRBD2. The CDR3 covers 15 residues. Germline V gene lookup returns CDR1 LGHDT and CDR2 YNNKEL (reference sequence). J gave up 7 bases and V 4 bases, and 5 bases lay outside the gene matches. The CDR3 DNA reads TGTGCCAGCAGCCTACTAGCGGGAGCGGGCGGGGAGCTGTTTTTT. Translating gives CASSLLAGAGGELFF.

This clonotype has ten or more counts. The V call is TRBV5-1, the J call TRBJ2-7, with D maybe TRBD1 (6 bases). The CDR3 totals 14 residues. Germline V lookup: CDR1 SGHRS, CDR2 YFSETQ. Trimming left V 0 bases short and J 1 base short, with 8 bases between. CDR3 nucleotide sequence: TGCGCCAGCAGCTTGGGAGGGGGATCCTACGAGCAGTACTTC. It codes for CASSLGGGSYEQYF. The variable domain in full, with the rest retrieved from reference TRBV5-1 and TRBJ2-7, is KAGVTQTPRYLIKTRGQQVTLSCSPISGHRSVSWYQQTPGQGLQFLFEYFSETQRNKGNFPGRFSGRQFSNSRSEMNVSTLELGDSALYLCASSLGGGSYEQYFGPGTRLTVT.

By proportion, this clonotype is medium-sized. The chain joins TRBV20-1 to TRBJ1-1; D is uncertain. This CDR3 contains 11 residues. The germline V gene encodes CDR1 DFQATT and CDR2 SNEGSKA (reference sequence). Between the trimmed V and J ends, which lost 5 bases and 0 bases, there was a span of 4 bases. CDR3 in amino acids: CSARVNTEAFF. CDR3 nucleotide sequence: TGCAGTGCTCGGGTGAACACTGAAGCTTTCTTT.

This clonotype was detected many times. V gene TRBV6-1 combines with J gene TRBJ1-5; a weak D match, TRBD1 (5 bases). V was clipped by 0 bases and J by 5 bases, with 14 bases between them. This CDR3 comprises 16 residues. CDR1 is MNHNS and CDR2 is SASEGT in the germline V gene. The CDR3 sequence is CASSEALNQGYQPQHF. CDR3 sequence (DNA): TGTGCCAGCAGTGAAGCACTTAACCAGGGATATCAGCCCCAGCATTTT.

This clonotype was observed at least ten times. The chain employs TRBV5-1 and TRBJ2-7, with D tentatively TRBD1 (6 bases). Trimming stripped 4 bases from V and 3 bases from J, with 8 bases between. Germline V lookup: CDR1 SGHRS, CDR2 YFSETQ. The CDR3 sequence is 12 residues long. In DNA, the CDR3 is TGCGCCAGCAGCGTACAGGGCTACGAGCAGTACTTC. This translates into CASSVQGYEQYF.

This clonotype was counted many times. V usage is TRBV28 and J usage is TRBJ1-4; tentatively, D is TRBD1 (5 bases). Trimming took 3 bases from V and 8 from J, leaving 13 bases between them. The CDR3 has 14 residues. Per the germline V gene, CDR1 is MDHEN and CDR2 is SYDVKM. The DNA of the CDR3 is TGTGCCAGCAGTTTGTGGGAGGGGAACGAAAAACTGTTTTTT. Translating it yields CASSLWEGNEKLFF.

This clonotype was observed at least ten times. The V call is TRBV18, the J call TRBJ2-3; no definite D call. The V and J ends lost 3 bases and 4 bases respectively, with 14 bases between them. Germline V lookup: CDR1 KGHSH, CDR2 LQKENI. The CDR3 has 15 residues. In DNA, the CDR3 is TGTGCCAGCTCACCCAAAGGGCAAGTAGCAGATACGCAGTATTTT. It encodes CASSPKGQVADTQYF.

This clonotype was found many times. The V gene is TRBV20-1, the J gene TRBJ2-1; 12 bases are a match to TRBD2. The trim removed 3 bases at V and 4 bases at J, leaving 4 bases unmatched. Germline CDR1 reads DFQATT; CDR2 reads SNEGSKA (reference sequence). CDR3 length equals 15 residues. The CDR3 DNA sequence: TGCAGTGCTAGGACTAGCGGGAGCTTATACAATGAGCAGTTCTTC. Its protein is CSARTSGSLYNEQFF.

This clonotype was detected many times. V usage is TRBV6-2 or TRBV6-3 and J usage is TRBJ2-1; 12 bases fit TRBD2. Germline-derived CDR1 and CDR2 are MNHEY and SVGEGT. The CDR3 runs to 14 residues. V gave up 2 bases and J gave up 7 bases; unmatched junction bases: 0. CDR3 sequence (DNA): TGTGCCAGCAGTTACGGACTAGCGGGAAATGAGCAGTTCTTC. It specifies CASSYGLAGNEQFF.

With regard to this clonotype: This may stem from a read error, because a much larger clone lies one nucleotide away. This sequence joins TRBV28 and TRBJ2-7; maybe TRBD1 (6 bases). This CDR3 is built from 15 residues. Germline V CDR1 and CDR2: MDHEN, SYDVKM. CDR3 sequence reads: CANSLGGTGSYEQYF. The CDR3 DNA follows: TGTGCCAACAGTTTAGGGGGAACAGGGTCCTACGAGCAGTACTTC. Full variable domain (outside the CDR3, taken from reference TRBV28 and TRBJ2-7): DVKVTQSSRYLVKRTGEKVFLECVQDMDHENMFWYRQDPGLGLRLIYFSYDVKMKEKGDIPEGYSVSREKKERFSLILESASTNQTSMYLCANSLGGTGSYEQYFGPGTRLTVT.

This clonotype was seen repeatedly, ten times or more. J is TRBJ2-6 and V is TRBV10-3; the D gene is possibly TRBD1 (5 bases). The V gene's germline CDR1 is ENHRY and CDR2 SYGVKD. The CDR3 spans 14 residues. V was clipped by 3 bases and J by 2 bases, with 5 bases between them. The CDR3 DNA reads as TGTGCCATCAGTGAACAGGCTGGGGCCAACGTCCTGACTTTC. Its protein is CAISEQAGANVLTF.

At least ten counts were recorded for this clonotype. J is TRBJ2-1 and V is TRBV28; 10 bases align to TRBD1. Unmatched junction bases numbered 11, after V lost 6 bases and J lost 3 bases. This CDR3 region has 17 residues. Germline CDR1 and CDR2: MDHEN and SYDVKM. The CDR3 protein is CASRMTGGVAGYNEQFF. CDR3 nucleotide sequence: TGTGCCAGCAGGATGACAGGGGGCGTCGCGGGCTACAATGAGCAGTTCTTC.

This clonotype has ten or more counts. The chain links TRBV6-2 or TRBV6-3 to TRBJ2-1; TRBD1 matches at 7 bases. Germline lookup yields CDR1 MNHEY and CDR2 SVGEGT. Trimming at V came to 8 bases and at J to 4 bases, leaving 17 bases not matched to a gene. CDR3 size: 17 residues. DNA for the CDR3: TGTGCCAGCGCGCCCCTCTCCCTACAGGGGATGTACAATGAGCAGTTCTTC. This sequence encodes CASAPLSLQGMYNEQFF.

This clonotype was seen a handful of times. This chain joins TRBV11-3 and TRBJ2-2; weak D call: TRBD1 (5 bases). Trimming shortened V by 5 bases and J by 5 bases, and 15 bases separated the two germline ends. The V gene's germline CDR1 is SGHNT and CDR2 YENEEA. CDR3 length equals 15 residues. The CDR3, as DNA: TGTGCCAGCAGCCCAAGGGGTAGGGGAACCGGGGAGCTGTTTTTT. Protein product: CASSPRGRGTGELFF. Based on the CDR3 plus reference TRBV11-3 and TRBJ2-2, the full variable domain is EAGVVQSPRYKIIEKKQPVAFWCNPISGHNTLYWYLQNLGQGPELLIRYENEEAVDDSQLPKDRFSAERLKGVDSTLKIQPAELGDSAVYLCASSPRGRGTGELFFGEGSRLTVL.

This clonotype was recorded at least ten times. The genes are TRBV18 and TRBJ1-6; D unresolved. This CDR3 has 13 residues. Per the germline V gene, CDR1 is KGHSH and CDR2 is LQKENI. V shed 10 bases and J shed 6 bases, with 13 bases lying between them. CDR3 bases: TGTGCCACTCAGGATCAGAGTAATTCACCCCTCCACTTT. This encodes CATQDQSNSPLHF.

The CDR3 DNA is TGTGCCAGCAGCTTATCTCTAGCGGGCTCCTACAATGAGCAGTTCTTC. Its translation is CASSLSLAGSYNEQFF. The chain combines TRBV7-9 with TRBJ2-1, with 8 bases aligning to TRBD2. CDR1 is SEHNR and CDR2 is FQNEAQ in the germline V gene (reference sequence). V lost 2 bases, J lost 0 bases, and 3 bases stayed unmatched. CDR3 size: 16 residues.

On this clonotype: One base away lies a much larger clone, so this may be a sequencing read error. The chain has TRBV5-1 and TRBJ2-5; perhaps TRBD2 as D (7 bases). Germline CDR1 reads SGHRS; CDR2 reads YFSETQ. The CDR3 loop spans 14 amino acids. Trimming took off 4 bases at V and 5 bases at J, with 15 bases between the two ends. CDR3 nucleotides: TGCGCCAGCAGCAAAGGCGGGGGCCCGGAGACCCAGTACTTC. Encoded protein: CASSKGGGPETQYF.

This clonotype has at least ten counts. The J gene is TRBJ2-2, the V gene TRBV20-1; D is possibly TRBD1 (5 bases). V shed 2 bases and J shed 4 bases, with 17 bases lying between them. This CDR3 has 16 residues. Looked up from germline, CDR1 is DFQATT and CDR2 is SNEGSKA (reference sequence). Here the CDR3 DNA reads TGCAGTGCTAGACACTACTGGATAAGGGGCACCGGGGAGCTGTTTTTT. This encodes CSARHYWIRGTGELFF.

This clonotype has ten or more counts. The J gene is TRBJ2-2, the V gene TRBV4-2; D gene unclear. Germline CDR1 reads LGHNA; CDR2 reads YNFKEQ. The CDR3 loop spans 14 amino acids. The V gene lost 4 bases and the J gene lost 3 bases, with 9 bases spanning the gap. CDR3: CASSPLLYTGELFF. Here the CDR3 DNA reads TGTGCCAGCAGCCCTCTCTTGTACACCGGGGAGCTGTTTTTT.

This clonotype was seen many times. The chain couples TRBV12-3 or TRBV12-4 to TRBJ1-5; D unresolved. Deletions cut 1 base from V and 1 base from J, with 14 bases between. CDR3 length: 17 amino acids. CDR3 residues: CASSLGVLGKSNQPQHF. The DNA for the CDR3 is TGTGCCAGCAGTTTAGGTGTTTTGGGTAAGAGCAATCAGCCCCAGCATTTT.

There are many counts of this clonotype. This CDR3 reads CASSLGGVSGANVLTF. The CDR3 coding sequence is TGCGCCAGCAGCTTGGGCGGGGTCTCTGGGGCCAACGTCCTGACTTTC. This chain connects TRBV5-1 to TRBJ2-6; tentative D call: TRBD2 (6 bases). Per the germline V gene, CDR1 is SGHRS and CDR2 is YFSETQ. The CDR3 runs to 16 residues. The V and J ends lost 0 bases and 0 bases respectively, with 7 bases between them.

This clonotype was counted many times. The genes are TRBV24-1 and TRBJ2-3, with 7 bases identical to TRBD1. The CDR3 is made up of 13 amino acids. V gave up 7 bases and J gave up 3 bases; unmatched junction bases: 3. Germline V gene data show CDR1 as KGHDR and CDR2 as SFDVKD. In DNA, the CDR3 is TGTGCCACCAGACCACAGGGGACAGATACGCAGTATTTT. This gives the protein CATRPQGTDTQYF.

A few counts support this clonotype. The chain recombines TRBV7-2 with TRBJ2-6; D unclear. The CDR3 covers 14 residues. Germline loops: CDR1 SGHTA, CDR2 FQGNSA. V gave up 0 bases and J gave up 4 bases, with 4 bases separating them. CDR3 sequence (DNA): TGTGCCAGCAGCTTAGCGACCGGGGCCAACGTCCTGACTTTC. As protein: CASSLATGANVLTF.

This clonotype came up many times. V is TRBV5-1 and J is TRBJ1-5; D ambiguous. V was clipped by 0 bases and J by 9 bases, with 13 bases between them. The germline CDR1 and CDR2 sequences are SGHRS and YFSETQ. CDR3 size: 14 residues. The CDR3 loop reads CASSLEAGGGPQHF. CDR3 coding DNA: TGCGCCAGCAGCTTGGAGGCGGGAGGTGGGCCCCAGCATTTT.

This clonotype was observed many times. V is TRBV15 and J is TRBJ1-2, with D perhaps TRBD1 (6 bases). CDR3 size: 15 residues. CDR1 and CDR2 (germline): LNHNV, YYDKDF (reference sequence). Trimming pared 3 bases from V and 8 bases from J, leaving 19 bases between. The CDR3 region has the DNA TGTGCCACCAGCAGGGATCGTTCGGGACATATAGGCTACACCTTC. It translates to CATSRDRSGHIGYTF.

This clonotype showed up many times. The chain uses TRBV28 and TRBJ1-6, with 7 bases fitting TRBD1. The length of the CDR3 is 15 residues. J gave up 7 bases and V 6 bases, and 9 bases lay outside the gene matches. Germline V gene sequence: CDR1 MDHEN, CDR2 SYDVKM. The CDR3 reads CASRSGGQQNSPLHF. The CDR3 DNA follows: TGTGCCAGCAGATCGGGGGGACAGCAAAATTCACCCCTCCACTTT. Combining the CDR3 with reference TRBV28 and TRBJ1-6 gives the whole variable domain DVKVTQSSRYLVKRTGEKVFLECVQDMDHENMFWYRQDPGLGLRLIYFSYDVKMKEKGDIPEGYSVSREKKERFSLILESASTNQTSMYLCASRSGGQQNSPLHFGNGTRLTVT.

In its sample, this clonotype was seen many times. The CDR3 reads CASSLDGGGPQHF. CDR3 coding DNA: TGCGCCAGCAGCTTGGACGGTGGTGGGCCCCAGCATTTT. This chain uses TRBV5-1 with TRBJ1-5; D unresolved. Trimming took 0 bases from V and 9 from J, leaving 10 bases between them. Germline V gives CDR1 SGHRS, CDR2 YFSETQ. This CDR3 region has 13 residues.

Of note for this clonotype: A much more abundant neighbour one base away suggests this may be a read error. V gene TRBV20-1 combines with J gene TRBJ2-3; 8 bases match TRBD2. The ends lost 1 base at V and 5 bases at J; junction bases unmatched: 11. The CDR3 contains 16 residues. CDR1 is DFQATT and CDR2 is SNEGSKA in the germline V gene (reference sequence). The CDR3 reads CSARVIREGHVDTQYF. The CDR3, as DNA: TGCAGTGCTAGAGTCATCCGGGAGGGCCATGTAGATACGCAGTATTTT.

In its sample, this clonotype was seen many times. The genes are TRBV13 and TRBJ2-1; no firm D call. This CDR3 comprises 13 residues. The germline gives CDR1 PRHDT, CDR2 FYEKMQ (reference sequence). Trimming shortened V by 2 bases and J by 5 bases, and 7 bases separated the two germline ends. CDR3 sequence: CASSLIVHNEQFF. The CDR3 region has the DNA TGTGCCAGCAGCTTAATAGTCCACAATGAGCAGTTCTTC.

This clonotype was seen at least ten times. The chain joins TRBV7-2 to TRBJ1-2; 7 nucleotides match TRBD1. The CDR3 is made up of 15 amino acids. The junction had 9 bases not matched to a gene; V was cut back by 4 bases and J by 4 bases. Per the germline V gene, CDR1 is SGHTA and CDR2 is FQGNSA. The CDR3 here is CASSSQQGQGYGYTF. The CDR3 DNA reads TGTGCCAGCAGCTCCCAACAGGGGCAGGGCTATGGCTACACCTTC. The full variable domain, in which reference TRBV7-2 and TRBJ1-2 provide the parts outside the CDR3, is GAGVSQSPSNKVTEKGKDVELRCDPISGHTALYWYRQSLGQGLEFLIYFQGNSAPDKSGLPSDRFSAERTGGSVSTLTIQRTQQEDSAVYLCASSSQQGQGYGYTFGSGTRLTVV.